Listed below are T cell receptor beta chains from one sample, sequenced in a study of memory CD8 T cells in hepatitis C reinfection. TCRdb's copy holds only in-frame clones and misses some; the assay was immunoSEQ multiplex PCR. The table records about 50,000 clones, 75% to 90% of them present only once. The material sequenced was naive CD8+ T cells sorted from blood. All receptors derive from a young man with hepatitis C virus infection. CDR3s include the opening cysteine and the closing phenylalanine or tryptophan. The D gene is left open where the match is weak. Rows give clone size only sometimes, using once, few, many, or a class for an expanded clone.

>TRBV5-1|.|TRBD1|13|TRBJ2-1
CASSVRGPYEQFF
TGCGCCAGCAGCGTTAGGGGGCCTTATGAGCAGTTCTTC
>TRBV5-8|.|.|14|TRBJ1-1
CASTSGSGLTEAFF
TGTGCCAGCACCTCTGGGTCAGGTTTGACTGAAGCTTTCTTT
>TRBV6-6|.|.|13|TRBJ1-1
CATRQNMNTEAFF
TGTGCCACAAGACAGAACATGAACACTGAAGCTTTCTTT
>TRBV28|.|TRBD2|14|TRBJ2-7
CASRDLAGRDEQYF
TGTGCCAGCAGGGACCTAGCGGGACGAGACGAGCAGTACTTC
>TRBV4-3|few|TRBD1|16|TRBJ1-4
CASSQDRSRQGGKLFF
TGCGCCAGCAGCCAAGATAGGTCCCGACAGGGAGGAAAACTGTTTTTT
>TRBV11-2|.|.|11|TRBJ2-5
CASSLAREQYF
TGTGCCAGCAGCTTAGCGAGGGAGCAGTACTTC
>TRBV27|.|TRBD2|15|TRBJ2-3
CASKRASGRGDTQYF
TGTGCCAGCAAAAGGGCTAGCGGGAGAGGAGATACGCAGTATTTT
>TRBV6-5|.|.|14|TRBJ2-1
CASSLALTYNEQFF
TGTGCCAGCAGCCTAGCACTTACCTACAATGAGCAGTTCTTC
>TRBV7-9|.|TRBD2|14|TRBJ2-5
CASSDQGGGETQYF
TGTGCCAGCAGCGACCAGGGCGGGGGAGAGACCCAGTACTTC
>TRBV5-4|.|TRBD2|16|TRBJ2-1
CASSPPGGGAYNEQFF
TGTGCCAGCAGCCCCCCAGGCGGGGGGGCCTACAATGAGCAGTTCTTC
>TRBV28|.|TRBD2|15|TRBJ2-1
CASSLEREGYNEQFF
TGTGCCAGCAGTTTGGAACGGGAGGGCTACAATGAGCAGTTCTTC
>TRBV7-9|.|.|14|TRBJ2-1
CASSSHDRYNEQFF
TGTGCCAGCAGCTCGCACGACAGGTACAATGAGCAGTTCTTC
>TRBV7-9|.|TRBD2|18|TRBJ2-1
CASSLGSAGVGSGSEQFF
TGTGCCAGCAGCTTAGGGTCAGCGGGGGTTGGGTCGGGCAGTGAGCAGTTCTTC
>TRBV28|.|.|13|TRBJ1-4
CASIGQGLGKTVF
TGTGCCAGCATCGGACAAGGGTTGGGAAAAACTGTTTTT
>TRBV9|.|TRBD1|13|TRBJ1-2
CASSGQGVGGYTF
TGTGCCAGCAGCGGACAGGGGGTGGGTGGCTACACCTTC
>TRBV4-3|.|.|15|TRBJ1-4
CASSSQDGGFEKLFF
TGCGCCAGCAGCTCCCAGGACGGAGGATTCGAAAAACTGTTTTTT
>TRBV7-8|.|TRBD2|16|TRBJ2-5
CASSPRLAGVRETQYF
TGTGCCAGCAGCCCCAGACTAGCGGGGGTTCGGGAGACCCAGTACTTC
>TRBV7-9|.|TRBD1|15|TRBJ2-7
CASSLVGQGSYEQYF
TGTGCCAGCAGCTTAGTTGGACAGGGCTCCTACGAGCAGTACTTC
>TRBV13|.|TRBD1|17|TRBJ2-5
CASSPSKYPGQQETQYF
TGTGCCAGCAGCCCATCAAAATATCCGGGACAGCAAGAGACCCAGTACTTC
>TRBV7-2|.|.|16|TRBJ2-6
CASNHLAGSGANVLTF
TGTGCCAGCAACCACCTGGCGGGGTCTGGGGCCAACGTCCTGACTTTC
>TRBV6-5|.|TRBD1|14|TRBJ1-2
CASSPGTGVRSYTF
TGTGCCAGCAGTCCCGGGACAGGGGTACGAAGCTACACCTTC
>TRBV5-1|.|TRBD2|16|TRBJ2-1
CASSQSSGRDYNEQFF
TGCGCCAGCAGCCAATCAAGCGGGAGGGATTACAATGAGCAGTTCTTC
>TRBV5-1|.|TRBD1|13|TRBJ1-1
CASSLEGDSEAFF
TGCGCCAGCAGCCTGGAGGGGGACAGTGAAGCTTTCTTT
>TRBV5-1|.|TRBD2|16|TRBJ2-1
CASSLVSSGVYNEQFF
TGCGCCAGCAGCTTGGTATCCAGCGGGGTTTACAATGAGCAGTTCTTC
>TRBV4-1|.|.|14|TRBJ1-1
CASSLQAVNTEAFF
TGCGCCAGCAGCCTACAGGCCGTGAACACTGAAGCTTTCTTT
>TRBV5-6|.|.|18|TRBJ2-3
CASSLAVHEGGATDTQYF
TGTGCCAGCAGCTTGGCCGTCCATGAGGGGGGGGCTACAGATACGCAGTATTTT
>TRBV28|once|.|12|TRBJ2-7
CASSSQFYEQYF
TGTGCCAGCAGTTCACAGTTCTACGAGCAGTACTTC
>TRBV2|once|TRBD2|16|TRBJ2-3
CASSEGLAGNTDTQYF
TGTGCCAGCAGTGAGGGACTAGCGGGGAACACAGATACGCAGTATTTT
>TRBV11-2|once|TRBD2|15|TRBJ2-1
CASSSGWTSTLEQFF
TGTGCCAGCAGCTCAGGCTGGACTAGCACACTTGAGCAGTTCTTC